The 9 T cell receptor beta chains listed next were all sequenced from one sample in a study of OX40 agonist ivuxolimab in advanced cancers. The protocol was immunoSEQ multiplex PCR, while the TCRdb copy is restricted to in-frame clones and leaves out a portion. The sample holds about 36,000 clones, about 81% seen once. Sequencing was performed on CD4+ or CD8+ T cells sorted from blood, taken in a trial of the OX40 agonist ivuxolimab. The receptors were sampled from an adult with an advanced solid tumor such as melanoma, head and neck, liver or kidney cancer.

The rearrangement links TRBV19 to TRBJ2-1; D may be TRBD1 (6 bases). There are 15 residues in the CDR3. CDR1 and CDR2 from the germline V gene are LNHDA and SQIVND (reference sequence). V was pared by 5 bases and J by 9 bases, with 20 bases between. CDR3 loop: CASSYRARFPGEQFF. As DNA, the CDR3 is TGTGCCAGTAGTTACAGGGCCCGGTTTCCGGGTGAGCAGTTCTTC.

This chain connects TRBV27 to TRBJ1-1, with TRBD1 matching over 7 bases. The CDR3 covers 13 residues. The V gene's germline CDR1 is MNHEY and CDR2 SMNVEV (reference sequence). The V and J ends lost 4 bases and 7 bases, in that order; junction bases with no gene match: 6. The CDR3 DNA is TGTGCCAGCAGTTCAAGACAGGGATTTGAAGCTTTCTTT. Its protein is CASSSRQGFEAFF.

The chain combines TRBV19 with TRBJ1-6; 9 nucleotides agree with TRBD1. Per the germline V gene, CDR1 is LNHDA and CDR2 is SQIVND (reference sequence). With 9 bases clipped from V and 10 bases from J, the junction kept 10 bases outside the gene matches. The CDR3 totals 14 residues. The CDR3 DNA reads as TGTGCCAGCCGAGGACAGGGGATGGGATCACCCCTCCACTTT. It specifies CASRGQGMGSPLHF.

The CDR3 DNA reads TGTGCCAGCAGTGAAGACCACCAAGAGACCCAGTACTTC. Its protein is CASSEDHQETQYF. The chain carries TRBV2 and TRBJ2-5; D remains ambiguous. The CDR3 totals 13 residues. Germline CDR1 SNHLY, CDR2 FYNNEI. Trimming took 1 base from V and 0 from J, leaving 3 bases between them.

This clone showed up just a few times. V and J are TRBV10-3 and TRBJ1-1; 7 positions agree with TRBD1. Germline loops: CDR1 ENHRY, CDR2 SYGVKD. CDR3 length equals 14 residues. The V and J ends lost 3 bases and 7 bases, in that order; junction bases with no gene match: 8. The CDR3 sequence is CAISEVQGSDEAFF. The DNA for the CDR3 is TGTGCCATCAGTGAAGTACAGGGGTCGGATGAAGCTTTCTTT.

Here the CDR3 DNA reads TGTGCCAGTAGTACGACCCCCACCGGCGGGGAGCTGTTTTTT. It codes for CASSTTPTGGELFF. J is TRBJ2-2 and V is TRBV19; D gene ambiguous. This CDR3 has 14 amino acids. V was cut by 4 bases and J by 7 bases, with 13 bases left in between. CDR1 and CDR2 (germline): LNHDA, SQIVND (reference sequence). Based on the CDR3 plus reference TRBV19 and TRBJ2-2, the full variable domain is DGGITQSPKYLFRKEGQNVTLSCEQNLNHDAMYWYRQDPGQGLRLIYYSQIVNDFQKGDIAEGYSVSREKKESFPLTVTSAQKNPTAFYLCASSTTPTGGELFFGEGSRLTVL.

This sequence joins TRBV7-3 and TRBJ2-5, with D tentatively TRBD1 or TRBD2 (5 bases each). The germline CDR1 and CDR2 sequences are SGHTA and FQGTGA. V lost 2 bases and J 5 bases, leaving 15 bases between the germline ends. This CDR3 is 15 amino acids long. DNA for the CDR3: TGTGCCAGCAGCTTATCGGGGCCGAACTCGGAGACCCAGTACTTC. Amino acids: CASSLSGPNSETQYF.

V usage is TRBV14 and J usage is TRBJ1-6; D is possibly TRBD1 (6 bases). Germline assignment: CDR1 SGHDN and CDR2 FVKESK. This CDR3 comprises 17 residues. Between the trimmed V and J ends, which lost 2 bases and 5 bases, there was a span of 16 bases. CDR3 amino acids: CASSQRGGRRNNSPLHF. In nucleotides, the CDR3 is TGTGCCAGCAGCCAACGGGGGGGGCGCAGGAATAATTCACCCCTCCACTTT.

The gene calls are TRBV15 and TRBJ2-1; TRBD2 aligns across 7 bases. The CDR3 consists of 12 residues. The V gene end was trimmed by 9 bases and the J gene end by 4 bases; junction bases not matched to a gene: 3. Germline CDR1 and CDR2: LNHNV and YYDKDF (reference sequence). For the CDR3, the DNA is TGTGCCACGGGAGCGGGGTACAATGAGCAGTTCTTC. Its protein is CATGAGYNEQFF.